What follows describes a single T cell receptor (beta chain). The data were taken from a study of blood T cell repertoires in COVID-19. Study as a whole: Specimens from acute and convalescent COVID-19 originated in the United States, Italy and Spain. Sample material is recorded as cDNA or gDNA derived from T cells, B-cell-depleted T cells, or PBMCs.

Germline V gene data show CDR1 as SGHKS and CDR2 as YYEKEE (reference sequence). The J segment lost 0 bases and the V segment lost 2 bases, leaving 7 bases of the junction unmatched. This CDR3 has 16 amino acids. As handled by the study authors: Scientists estimated how many nucleated cells there were by amplifying reference gene primers. TCRdb keeps only in-frame clones here, not all; method: immunoSEQ multiplex PCR. Clone size and V and J calls were adopted from that table, with D and trimming inferred from the DNA. This sample has roughly 150,000 clones, with approximately 88% found just once. The chain joins TRBV5-5 to TRBJ2-7, with TRBD2 identical over 8 bases. The source is a human donor in a cohort sampled during active COVID-19. Material: peripheral blood. CDR3 in amino acids: CASSFQIAGSSYEQYF. The CDR3 DNA reads TGTGCCAGCAGCTTCCAGATAGCGGGAAGCTCCTACGAGCAGTACTTC.